This passage covers 29 T cell receptor beta chains from one sample sequenced in a study of response to subunit inactivated influenza vaccine. TCRdb recomputed calls from the RT-PCR reads with MiXCR, one row per CDR3 protein. In the table there are about 540,000 distinct CDR3 sequences, approximately 22% of which are singletons. Another study also made use of these data, one on T cells expressing NK-cell markers. This second study says: Making the TCR beta cDNA relied on 5'RACE template switching with UMIs.

The sample in question was CD4+ T cells sorted from PBMCs, obtained roughly 12 days after vaccination. Every receptor here comes from a man between 45 and 60 years old who received an inactivated influenza vaccine.

This clonotype turned up a few times. The chain employs TRBV12-3 or TRBV12-4 and TRBJ2-3; D may be TRBD2 (6 bases). Trimming shortened V by 6 bases and J by 1 base, and 11 bases separated the two germline ends. This CDR3 contains 14 residues. The CDR3 reads CASRLQRGTDTQYF. The CDR3 DNA reads TGTGCCAGCAGACTCCAGCGGGGCACAGATACGCAGTATTTT.

J is TRBJ2-7 and V is TRBV5-1; 9 bases are a match to TRBD2. The V gene end was trimmed by 6 bases and the J gene end by 4 bases; junction bases not matched to a gene: 8. The CDR3 is 14 amino acids. The germline V gene encodes CDR1 SGHRS and CDR2 YFSETQ. This chain's CDR3 is CASTLGLASYEQYF. CDR3 sequence (DNA): TGCGCCAGCACTCTAGGACTAGCGAGTTACGAGCAGTACTTC.

The count of this clonotype is one. The genes are TRBV30 and TRBJ2-3; TRBD2 matches at 13 bases. This CDR3 comprises 20 residues. J was trimmed by 0 bases and V by 2 bases; bases with no gene match: 14. From germline, CDR1 is GTSNPN and CDR2 SVGIG (reference sequence). This chain's CDR3 is CAWSRVTSGGELTSTDTQYF. The CDR3, as DNA: TGTGCCTGGAGTCGGGTAACTAGCGGGGGGGAATTAACTAGCACAGATACGCAGTATTTT.

The chain carries TRBV20-1 and TRBJ2-1, with 13 bases identical to TRBD2. V shed 0 bases, J shed 5 bases, and the junction held 4 bases outside the gene matches. Per germline, CDR1 DFQATT and CDR2 SNEGSKA (reference sequence). This CDR3 region has 16 residues. CDR3 sequence (DNA): TGCAGTGCTAGAGATGCAACTAGCGGGAGGGACAATGAGCAGTTCTTC. Translating it yields CSARDATSGRDNEQFF.

This chain links TRBV5-1 with TRBJ2-3; 7 bases align to TRBD1. Germline V gene sequence: CDR1 SGHRS, CDR2 YFSETQ. The CDR3 has 16 residues. J lost 1 base, V lost 0 bases, and 5 bases had no gene match. CDR3 loop: CASSLARGIRTDTQYF. CDR3 sequence (DNA): TGCGCCAGCAGCTTGGCCAGGGGGATCCGCACAGATACGCAGTATTTT.

This clonotype appeared a few times. The chain combines TRBV29-1 with TRBJ2-7; either TRBD1 or TRBD2 may fit D (5 bases each). CDR3 length: 13 amino acids. CDR1 and CDR2 (germline): SQVTM, ANQGSEA. V lost 7 bases and J lost 9, with 22 bases in between. The CDR3 bases are TGCAGCGCCACCCCCGGGACGGCGCCGGTGCAGTACTTC. It translates to CSATPGTAPVQYF.

J is TRBJ2-6 and V is TRBV29-1; D gene unclear. The CDR3 sequence is 13 residues long. Germline CDR1 and CDR2: SQVTM and ANQGSEA. V lost 6 bases and J lost 0, with 6 bases in between. CDR3 protein: CSVGDSGANVLTF. Here the CDR3 DNA reads TGCAGCGTCGGTGACTCTGGGGCCAACGTCCTGACTTTC. The whole variable domain, filled in from reference TRBV29-1 and TRBJ2-6, reads SAVISQKPSRDICQRGTSLTIQCQVDSQVTMMFWYRQQPGQSLTLIATANQGSEATYESGFVIDKFPISRPNLTFSTLTVSNMSPEDSSIYLCSVGDSGANVLTFGAGSRLTVL.

V usage is TRBV29-1 and J usage is TRBJ2-3, with 10 bases lining up with TRBD1. Germline trimming cut 4 bases from V and 6 bases from J; bases unmatched to any gene: 7. The CDR3 sequence is 14 residues long. Germline-derived CDR1 and CDR2 are SQVTM and ANQGSEA. The CDR3 spells CSVGTGQGKDTQYF. Written as DNA, the CDR3 is TGCAGCGTTGGAACGGGACAGGGGAAGGATACGCAGTATTTT.

A few counts support this clonotype. The rearrangement uses TRBV6-2 or TRBV6-3 and TRBJ2-7; 10 bases align to TRBD1. This CDR3 has 14 amino acids. Germline V CDR1 and CDR2: MNHEY, SVGEGT. V gave up 10 bases and J gave up 3 bases; unmatched junction bases: 9. This CDR3 is CATLRGQGVYEQYF. CDR3 nucleotides: TGTGCCACCCTGCGAGGACAGGGGGTCTACGAGCAGTACTTC.

This clonotype appeared a single time. The chain uses TRBV5-1 and TRBJ2-3; TRBD2 agrees at 13 bases. This CDR3 has 15 amino acids. Germline lookup yields CDR1 SGHRS and CDR2 YFSETQ. V was pared by 3 bases and J by 7 bases, with 5 bases of the junction left unmatched. The CDR3 DNA reads as TGCGCCAGCAGCTCGGGACTAGCGGGACGAAATACGCAGTATTTT. It yields the protein CASSSGLAGRNTQYF.

The gene calls are TRBV5-5 and TRBJ1-3, with 10 bases fitting TRBD1. The V gene's germline CDR1 is SGHKS and CDR2 YYEKEE (reference sequence). V lost 0 bases and J lost 3; bases outside the gene matches: 6. The CDR3 covers 17 residues. The CDR3 loop is CASSLGQGATGGNTIYF. CDR3 nucleotide sequence: TGTGCCAGCAGCTTGGGACAGGGGGCGACGGGTGGAAACACCATATATTTT.

On this clonotype: This may come from a read error, since a much larger clone is one base off. J is TRBJ2-1 and V is TRBV10-3; 7 nucleotides match TRBD2. Germline CDR1 and CDR2: ENHRY and SYGVKD. The CDR3 sequence is 17 residues long. The CDR3 DNA reads as TGTCCCATCAGTGAGCCATCGGGGGGATTACGTTACAATGAGCAGTTCTTC. Translation gives CPISEPSGGLRYNEQFF.

This clonotype was counted a few times. The gene calls are TRBV2 and TRBJ2-7; 10 positions match TRBD1. V lost 6 bases, J lost 2 bases, and 7 bases stayed unmatched. The CDR3 is made up of 15 amino acids. CDR1 is SNHLY, CDR2 FYNNEI, per germline. This CDR3 is CASSAGDRGTYEQYF. CDR3 DNA: TGTGCCAGCAGCGCAGGGGACAGGGGAACCTACGAGCAGTACTTC. The full variable domain, rest sourced from reference TRBV2 and TRBJ2-7, is EPEVTQTPSHQVTQMGQEVILRCVPISNHLYFYWYRQILGQKVEFLVSFYNNEISEKSEIFDDQFSVERPDGSNFTLKIRSTKLEDSAMYFCASSAGDRGTYEQYFGPGTRLTVT.

This sequence joins TRBV20-1 and TRBJ2-3; D ambiguous. Germline V gene data show CDR1 as DFQATT and CDR2 as SNEGSKA (reference sequence). The CDR3 is made up of 13 amino acids. V lost 3 bases, J lost 5 bases, and 12 bases lay in between. The CDR3, as DNA: TGCAGTGCTAGCCACGGTGGAAGAGATACGCAGTATTTT. Protein product: CSASHGGRDTQYF.

There are a few counts of this clonotype. The chain is built from TRBV5-5 and TRBJ2-7; 8 bases are shared with TRBD2. The CDR3 is made up of 16 amino acids. Germline V lookup: CDR1 SGHKS, CDR2 YYEKEE (reference sequence). After removal of 0 bases from V and 1 base from J, the junction contained 6 bases not matched to a gene. The CDR3 DNA follows: TGTGCCAGCAGCTTGGGAGGAGCGGGGGCATCCTACGAGCAGTACTTC. Its protein is CASSLGGAGASYEQYF.

The CDR3 is CSALTRGRDTQYF. In DNA, the CDR3 is TGCAGTGCATTGACACGTGGCCGGGATACGCAGTATTTT. This chain links TRBV20-1 with TRBJ2-3; no definite D call. V was cut by 6 bases and J by 6 bases, with 16 bases left in between. CDR1 and CDR2 from the germline V gene are DFQATT and SNEGSKA (reference sequence). This CDR3 has 13 residues.

Only a few counts were recorded for this clonotype. The rearrangement joins TRBV11-2 to TRBJ2-1, with 10 positions matching TRBD2. The CDR3 is 15 amino acids. V gave up 1 base and J gave up 14 bases; unmatched junction bases: 11. Germline CDR1 and CDR2: SGHAT and FQNNGV. For the CDR3, the DNA is TGTGCCAGCAGCTTAGCTAGCGGGGGACCCGCGTCTAAGTTCTTC. This translates into CASSLASGGPASKFF.

This clonotype was detected a few times. This sequence joins TRBV5-5 and TRBJ1-1, with TRBD1 matching over 10 bases. V lost 4 bases, J lost 4 bases, and 4 bases stayed unmatched. CDR1 is SGHKS, CDR2 YYEKEE, per germline (reference sequence). The CDR3 loop spans 14 amino acids. This chain's CDR3 is CASSPGQGRTEAFF. In nucleotides, the CDR3 is TGTGCCAGCAGCCCGGGACAGGGGCGCACTGAAGCTTTCTTT.

The chain uses TRBV5-1 and TRBJ2-1; 8 nucleotides agree with TRBD1. Unmatched junction bases numbered 11, after V lost 2 bases and J lost 4 bases. Germline assignment: CDR1 SGHRS and CDR2 YFSETQ. The CDR3 runs 17 residues. The CDR3, as DNA: TGCGCCAGCAGCTTTCTACAGGGGGTAAGCTCTTACAATGAGCAGTTCTTC. Translation gives CASSFLQGVSSYNEQFF. Full variable domain (remainder filled in from reference TRBV5-1 and TRBJ2-1): KAGVTQTPRYLIKTRGQQVTLSCSPISGHRSVSWYQQTPGQGLQFLFEYFSETQRNKGNFPGRFSGRQFSNSRSEMNVSTLELGDSALYLCASSFLQGVSSYNEQFFGPGTRLTVL.

J is TRBJ2-1 and V is TRBV6-2 or TRBV6-3; unclear D gene. V gave up 5 bases and J gave up 10 bases, with 15 bases separating them. The CDR3 has 13 residues. Germline loops: CDR1 MNHEY, CDR2 SVGEGT. The CDR3 sequence: CASSTDPSGEQFF. DNA of the CDR3: TGTGCCAGCAGTACAGACCCGTCAGGCGAGCAGTTCTTC.

The CDR3: CASSQVPPGLAGPSSYNEQFF. As DNA, the CDR3 is TGTGCCAGCAGCCAAGTCCCACCCGGACTAGCGGGACCCAGCTCCTACAATGAGCAGTTCTTC. The rearrangement uses TRBV3-1 and TRBJ2-1, with 12 nucleotides matching TRBD2. Trimming at V came to 1 base and at J to 0 bases, leaving 13 bases not matched to a gene. The CDR3 is 21 amino acids. Germline V gives CDR1 LGHDT, CDR2 YNNKEL (reference sequence).

This clonotype has more than one count but fewer than ten. This chain joins TRBV12-3 or TRBV12-4 and TRBJ2-7; TRBD2 matches at 12 bases. CDR3 length: 16 amino acids. With 5 bases clipped from V and 2 bases from J, the junction kept 7 bases outside the gene matches. The CDR3, as DNA: TGTGCCAGCAGTCGTACGGGACTAGCGGGCCCCTACGAGCAGTACTTC. The encoded protein is CASSRTGLAGPYEQYF.

This clonotype was observed at least ten times. This chain uses TRBV5-1 with TRBJ2-2, with D possibly matching TRBD1 (5 bases). Germline loops: CDR1 SGHRS, CDR2 YFSETQ. The CDR3 spans 15 residues. Trimming left V 3 bases short and J 0 bases short, with 9 bases between. CDR3 DNA: TGCGCCAGCAGCTCGACAGCCCCGAACACCGGGGAGCTGTTTTTT. Its protein product is CASSSTAPNTGELFF.

This clonotype has a handful of counts. The rearrangement joins TRBV27 to TRBJ2-3; D is unresolved. Trimming took off 6 bases at V and 0 bases at J, with 7 bases between the two ends. CDR3 length equals 13 residues. CDR1 and CDR2 from the germline V gene are MNHEY and SMNVEV (reference sequence). DNA for the CDR3: TGTGCCAGCAGACGCCTTAGCACAGATACGCAGTATTTT. Protein: CASRRLSTDTQYF.

This clonotype was picked up a small number of times. A read error may produce the germline difference seen at one junction end. V is TRBV27 and J is TRBJ2-3; 7 bases match TRBD1. The length of the CDR3 is 12 residues. Germline assignment: CDR1 MNHEY and CDR2 SMNVEV (reference sequence). The CDR3 region is CASSPWTGTQYF. CDR3 in DNA: TGTGCCAGCAGTCCATGGACAGGTACGCAGTATTTT.

The chain employs TRBV15 and TRBJ2-1; D is undetermined. This CDR3 is 12 amino acids long. Germline V CDR1 and CDR2: LNHNV, YYDKDF (reference sequence). Between the trimmed V and J ends, which lost 0 bases and 13 bases, there was a span of 10 bases. This chain's CDR3 is CATSRDAVTQFF. The CDR3 coding sequence is TGTGCCACCAGCAGAGATGCGGTGACCCAGTTCTTC.

This clonotype showed up just a few times. V gene TRBV25-1 combines with J gene TRBJ2-4, with D possibly matching TRBD1 (6 bases). This CDR3 region has 11 residues. The ends were cut back, 3 bases at V and 13 bases at J, with 10 bases in the middle. Per germline, CDR1 MGHDK and CDR2 SYGVNS. In DNA, the CDR3 is TGTGCCAGCAGTGATGGGCAGGGGCAGTACTTC. It encodes CASSDGQGQYF.

The V gene is TRBV5-6, the J gene TRBJ1-3; 7 bases agree with TRBD1. Unmatched junction bases numbered 7, after V lost 4 bases and J lost 0 bases. CDR3 length: 16 residues. CDR1 and CDR2 (germline): SGHDT, YYEEEE. CDR3 DNA: TGTGCCAGCAGCACCTTCGACAGGGCCTCTGGAAACACCATATATTTT. Its protein product is CASSTFDRASGNTIYF.

This clonotype was recorded many times. The CDR3 sequence: CASSPRTSGEITQYF. CDR3 nucleotides: TGTGCCAGCAGCCCAAGGACTAGCGGGGAGATCACCCAGTACTTC. The V gene is TRBV5-5, the J gene TRBJ2-5; 12 bases align to TRBD2. V was pared by 4 bases and J by 8 bases, with 9 bases of the junction left unmatched. CDR3 length equals 15 residues. Germline V gives CDR1 SGHKS, CDR2 YYEKEE (reference sequence).